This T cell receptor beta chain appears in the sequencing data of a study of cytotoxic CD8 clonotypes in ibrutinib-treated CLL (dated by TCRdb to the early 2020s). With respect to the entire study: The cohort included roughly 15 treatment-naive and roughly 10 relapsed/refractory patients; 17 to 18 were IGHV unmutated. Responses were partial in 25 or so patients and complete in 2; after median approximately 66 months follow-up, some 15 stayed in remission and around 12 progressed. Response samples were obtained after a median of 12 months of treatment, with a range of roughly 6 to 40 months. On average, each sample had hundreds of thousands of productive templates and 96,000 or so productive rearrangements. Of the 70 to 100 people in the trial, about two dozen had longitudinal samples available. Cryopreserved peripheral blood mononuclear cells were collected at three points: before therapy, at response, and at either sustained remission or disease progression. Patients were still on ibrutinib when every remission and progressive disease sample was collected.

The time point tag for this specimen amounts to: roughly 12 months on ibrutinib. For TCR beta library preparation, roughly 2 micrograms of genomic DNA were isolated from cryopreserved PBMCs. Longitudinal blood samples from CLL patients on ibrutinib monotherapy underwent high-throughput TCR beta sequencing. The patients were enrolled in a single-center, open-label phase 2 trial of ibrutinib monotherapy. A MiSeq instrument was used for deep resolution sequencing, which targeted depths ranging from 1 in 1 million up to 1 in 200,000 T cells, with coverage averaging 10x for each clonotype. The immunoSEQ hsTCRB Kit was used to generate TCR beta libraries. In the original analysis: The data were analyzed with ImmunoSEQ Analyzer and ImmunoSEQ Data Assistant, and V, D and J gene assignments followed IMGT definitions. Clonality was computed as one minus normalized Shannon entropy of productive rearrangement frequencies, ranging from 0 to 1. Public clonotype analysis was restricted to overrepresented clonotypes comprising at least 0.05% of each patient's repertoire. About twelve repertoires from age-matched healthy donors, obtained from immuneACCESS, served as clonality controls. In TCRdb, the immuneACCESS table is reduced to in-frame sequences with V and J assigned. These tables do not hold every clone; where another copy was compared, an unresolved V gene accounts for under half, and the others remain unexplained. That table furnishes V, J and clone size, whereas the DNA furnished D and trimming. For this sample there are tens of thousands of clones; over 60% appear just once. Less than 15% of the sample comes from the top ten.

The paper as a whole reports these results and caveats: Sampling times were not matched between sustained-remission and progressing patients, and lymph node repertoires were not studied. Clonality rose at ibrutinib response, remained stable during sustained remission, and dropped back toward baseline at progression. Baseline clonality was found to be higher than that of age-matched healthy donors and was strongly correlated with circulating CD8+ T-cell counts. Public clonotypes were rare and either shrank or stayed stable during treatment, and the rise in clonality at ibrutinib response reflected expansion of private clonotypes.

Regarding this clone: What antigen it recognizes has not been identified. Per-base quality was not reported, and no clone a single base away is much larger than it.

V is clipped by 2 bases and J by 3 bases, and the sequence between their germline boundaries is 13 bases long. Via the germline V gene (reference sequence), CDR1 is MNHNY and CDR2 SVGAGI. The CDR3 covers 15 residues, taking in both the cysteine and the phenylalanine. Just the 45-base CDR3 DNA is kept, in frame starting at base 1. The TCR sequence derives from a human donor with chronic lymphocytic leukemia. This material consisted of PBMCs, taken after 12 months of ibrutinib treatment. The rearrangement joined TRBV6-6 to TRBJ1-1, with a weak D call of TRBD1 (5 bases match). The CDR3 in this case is CASSYGRTRDTEAFF. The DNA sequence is TGTGCCAGCAGTTACGGTAGGACAAGGGACACTGAAGCTTTCTTT.